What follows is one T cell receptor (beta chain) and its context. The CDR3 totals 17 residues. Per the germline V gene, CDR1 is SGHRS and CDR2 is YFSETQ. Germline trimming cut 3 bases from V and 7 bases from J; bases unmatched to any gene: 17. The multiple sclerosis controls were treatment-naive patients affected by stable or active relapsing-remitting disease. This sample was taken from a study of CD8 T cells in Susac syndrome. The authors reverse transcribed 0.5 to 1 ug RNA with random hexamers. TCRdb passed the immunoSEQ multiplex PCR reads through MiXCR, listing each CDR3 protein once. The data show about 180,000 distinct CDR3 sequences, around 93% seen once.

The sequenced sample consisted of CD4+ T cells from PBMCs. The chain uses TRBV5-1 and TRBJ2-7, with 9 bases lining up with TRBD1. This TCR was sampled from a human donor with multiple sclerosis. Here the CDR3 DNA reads TGCGCCAGCAGCTACCCCCTAACCGGGACAGGGAGTTCAGAGCAGTACTTC. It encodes CASSYPLTGTGSSEQYF.